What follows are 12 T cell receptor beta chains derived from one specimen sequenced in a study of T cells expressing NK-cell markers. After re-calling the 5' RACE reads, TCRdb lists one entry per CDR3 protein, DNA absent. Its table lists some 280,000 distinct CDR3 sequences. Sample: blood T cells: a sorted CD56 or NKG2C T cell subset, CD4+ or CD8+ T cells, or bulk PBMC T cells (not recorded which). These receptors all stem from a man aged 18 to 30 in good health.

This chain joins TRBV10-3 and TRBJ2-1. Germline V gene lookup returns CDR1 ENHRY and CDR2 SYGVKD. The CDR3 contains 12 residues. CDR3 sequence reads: CAISPNRTQPFF.

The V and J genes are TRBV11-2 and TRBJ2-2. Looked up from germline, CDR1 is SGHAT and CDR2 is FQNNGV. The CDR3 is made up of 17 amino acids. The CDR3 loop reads CASSLVLRVVDTGELFF. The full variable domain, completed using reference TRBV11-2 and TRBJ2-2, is EAGVAQSPRYKIIEKRQSVAFWCNPISGHATLYWYQQILGQGPKLLIQFQNNGVVDDSQLPKDRFSAERLKGVDSTLKIQPAKLEDSAVYLCASSLVLRVVDTGELFFGEGSRLTVL.

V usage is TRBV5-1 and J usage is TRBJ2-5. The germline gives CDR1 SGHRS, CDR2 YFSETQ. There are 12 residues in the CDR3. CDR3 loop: CASAWEKETQYF.

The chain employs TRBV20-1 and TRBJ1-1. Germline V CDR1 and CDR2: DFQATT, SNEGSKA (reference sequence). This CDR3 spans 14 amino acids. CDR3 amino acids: CSASYGTFRSEAFF.

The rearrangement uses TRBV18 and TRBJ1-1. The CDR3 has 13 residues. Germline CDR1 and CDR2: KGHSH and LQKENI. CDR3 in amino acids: CASSPVFNTEAFF.

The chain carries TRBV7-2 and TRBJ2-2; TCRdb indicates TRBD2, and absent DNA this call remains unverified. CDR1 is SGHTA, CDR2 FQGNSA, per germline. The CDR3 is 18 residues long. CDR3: CASSLARGRAWYTGELFF.

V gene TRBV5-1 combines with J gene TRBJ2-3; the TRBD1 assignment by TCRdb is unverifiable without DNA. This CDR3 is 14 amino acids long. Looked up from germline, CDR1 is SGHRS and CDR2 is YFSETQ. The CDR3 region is CASSLRQGADTQYF.

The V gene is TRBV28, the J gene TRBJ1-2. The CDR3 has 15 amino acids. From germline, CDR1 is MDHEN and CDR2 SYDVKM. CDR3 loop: CASSFGSSEVYGYTF.

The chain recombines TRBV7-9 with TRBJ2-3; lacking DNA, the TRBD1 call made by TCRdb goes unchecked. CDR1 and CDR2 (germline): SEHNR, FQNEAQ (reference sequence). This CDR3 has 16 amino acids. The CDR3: CASSPPGTGGKNTQYF.

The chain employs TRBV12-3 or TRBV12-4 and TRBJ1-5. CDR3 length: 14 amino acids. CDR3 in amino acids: CASSHKSSNQPQHF.

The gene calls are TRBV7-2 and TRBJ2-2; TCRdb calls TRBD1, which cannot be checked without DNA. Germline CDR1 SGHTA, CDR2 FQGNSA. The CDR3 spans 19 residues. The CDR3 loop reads CASSFNRGLSNLNTGELFF.

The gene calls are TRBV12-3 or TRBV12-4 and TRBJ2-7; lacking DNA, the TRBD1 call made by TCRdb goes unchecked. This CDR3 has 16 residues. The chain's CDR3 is CASSSGRGQGGYEQYF.